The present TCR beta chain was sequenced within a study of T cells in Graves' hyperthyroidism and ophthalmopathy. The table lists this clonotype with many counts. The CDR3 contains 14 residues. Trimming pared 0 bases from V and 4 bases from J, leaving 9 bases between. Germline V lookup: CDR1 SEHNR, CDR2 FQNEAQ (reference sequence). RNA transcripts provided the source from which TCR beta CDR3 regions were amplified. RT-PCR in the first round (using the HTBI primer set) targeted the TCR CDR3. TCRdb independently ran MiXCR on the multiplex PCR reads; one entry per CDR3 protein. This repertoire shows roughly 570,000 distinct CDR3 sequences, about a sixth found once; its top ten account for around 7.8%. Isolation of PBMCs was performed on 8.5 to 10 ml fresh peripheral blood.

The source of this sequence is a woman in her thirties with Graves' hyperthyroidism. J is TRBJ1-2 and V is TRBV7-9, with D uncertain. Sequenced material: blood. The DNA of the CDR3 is TGTGCCAGCAGCTTAGCGGGCCGGCTCTATGGCTACACCTTC. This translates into CASSLAGRLYGYTF.